These 17 T cell receptor beta chains were all obtained from the same sample, sequenced in a study of T cells in Graves' hyperthyroidism and ophthalmopathy. The CDR3 regions of TCR beta were amplified from RNA transcripts. The primer set for the first-round RT-PCR of the TCR CDR3 was HTBI. TCRdb called the multiplex PCR reads again in MiXCR, with one record for every CDR3 protein. The profile shows hundreds of thousands of distinct CDR3 sequences, under 60% of them singletons. The source material was peripheral blood or thyroid tissue (not recorded which). These receptors originate from a woman under 30 with Graves' hyperthyroidism.

Comment on this clonotype: A read error is possible here, since a much larger clone lies one base away. The chain has TRBV7-2 and TRBJ2-5; 12 bases fit TRBD2. V lost 5 bases, J lost 1 base, and 8 bases stayed unmatched. Germline CDR1 and CDR2: SGHTA and FQGNSA. The CDR3 runs 17 residues. The CDR3 DNA is TGTGCCAGCAGCGAACTAGCGGGAGGAGGACGCCAAGAGACCCAGTACTTC. This sequence encodes CASSELAGGGRQETQYF.

In its sample, this clonotype was seen once. A much larger clone sits a single nucleotide away, making a read error possible. V is TRBV14 and J is TRBJ2-6; TRBD1 agrees at 7 bases. CDR3 length: 15 residues. V was pared by 4 bases and J by 3 bases, with 3 bases of the junction left unmatched. Germline loops: CDR1 SGHDN, CDR2 FVKESK. The CDR3 spells CASSPTGIGANVLTF. DNA of the CDR3: TGTGCCAGCAGCCCGACAGGGATTGGGGCCAACGTCCTGACTTTC.

Regarding this clonotype: This likely comes from a read error, as the CDR3 has no conserved phenylalanine or tryptophan at its end. It is unclear where the CDR3 begins or ends on the DNA, so no DNA is shown, and the CDR3 is as TCRdb lists it. This chain uses TRBV7-8 with TRBJ2-5; TRBD2 is taken as the D call from the table, unchecked against the DNA. Germline loops: CDR1 SGHVS, CDR2 FQNEAQ. Including both end residues, the CDR3 is 16 amino acids long. This CDR3 reads CASSLGRANYGYTFGS.

Note on this clonotype: A much larger clone lies one base from this, so it may be a read error. J is TRBJ1-6 and V is TRBV5-1; D not certain. The CDR3 extends over 12 amino acids. Germline CDR1 and CDR2: SGHRS and YFSETQ. CDR3 in amino acids: CAGSFSSSPLHF. The CDR3 nucleotides read TGTGCCGGCAGCTTTTCGTCCTCACCCCTCCACTTT. Supplemented by reference TRBV5-1 and TRBJ1-6, the full variable domain reads KAGVTQTPRYLIKTRGQQVTLSCSPISGHRSVSWYQQTPGQGLQFLFEYFSETQRNKGNFPGRFSGRQFSNSRSEMNVSTLELGDSALYLCAGSFSSSPLHFGNGTRLTVT.

The CDR3 region is CAISEGLLMNTEAFF. CDR3 in DNA: TGTGCCATCAGTGAGGGCTTGCTGATGAACACTGAAGCTTTCTTT. The rearrangement joins TRBV10-3 to TRBJ1-1; unclear D gene. The CDR3 is made up of 15 amino acids. Per the germline V gene, CDR1 is ENHRY and CDR2 is SYGVKD. Trimming cost V 2 bases and J 0 bases, with 10 bases left between them.

CDR3 in amino acids: CARTRDSGTYGYTF. CDR3 nucleotide sequence: TGTGCCAGGACCCGGGACAGCGGCACCTATGGCTACACCTTC. The rearrangement joins TRBV19 to TRBJ1-2, with TRBD1 identical over 7 bases. The V segment lost 9 bases and the J segment 4 bases; nucleotides outside the gene matches: 11. The CDR3 has 14 amino acids. CDR1 is LNHDA, CDR2 SQIVND, per germline (reference sequence).

The rearrangement links TRBV15 to TRBJ2-7; 8 nucleotides align to TRBD1. V dropped 1 base and J dropped 6; count of bases not matched to a gene: 2. This CDR3 has 13 residues. Germline CDR1 LNHNV, CDR2 YYDKDF (reference sequence). This CDR3 is CATSRGTGTEQYF. The DNA for the CDR3 is TGTGCCACCAGCAGAGGGACAGGGACCGAGCAGTACTTC.

This clonotype was observed a few times. The junction shows a germline mismatch at one end, possibly a read error. The chain uses TRBV10-3 and TRBJ2-2; D gene unclear. Germline V lookup: CDR1 ENHRY, CDR2 SYGVKD. This CDR3 comprises 13 residues. Here the CDR3 DNA reads TGTGCCAGCAGTTGGCCAGGCACCGGGGAGCTGTTTTTT. Amino acids: CASSWPGTGELFF.

The chain combines TRBV7-3 with TRBJ1-2; D is uncertain. Trimming cost V 5 bases and J 4 bases, with 11 bases left between them. The CDR3 length is 13 residues. Germline CDR1 and CDR2: SGHTA and FQGTGA. The CDR3 loop is CASSLWTSYGYTF. In DNA form, the CDR3 reads TGTGCCAGCAGCCTGTGGACGTCCTATGGCTACACCTTC.

This chain uses TRBV6-5 with TRBJ2-2; no reliable D call. This CDR3 is built from 14 residues. Trimming removed 5 bases from V and 8 bases from J, with 15 bases in between. Looked up from germline, CDR1 is MNHEY and CDR2 is SVGAGI. The CDR3 spells CASSEASFQGELFF. As DNA, the CDR3 is TGTGCCAGCAGTGAAGCATCATTCCAAGGGGAGCTGTTTTTT.

In regard to this clonotype: Possible read error: a much larger clone is one base away. V usage is TRBV25-1 and J usage is TRBJ1-6; no firm D call. CDR1 is MGHDK, CDR2 SYGVNS, per germline. Trimming stripped 5 bases from V and 6 bases from J, with 11 bases between. The CDR3 runs to 14 residues. The CDR3: CASSPVRVNSPLHF. CDR3 DNA: TGTGCCAGCAGTCCGGTCCGGGTTAATTCACCCCTCCACTTT.

The rearrangement uses TRBV29-1 and TRBJ2-1; TRBD1 or TRBD2 may be the D gene (5 bases each). This CDR3 spans 12 amino acids. Germline lookup yields CDR1 SQVTM and CDR2 ANQGSEA. V lost 7 bases to trimming and J lost 6 bases, with 13 bases between them. The CDR3: CSARPGGNEQFF. DNA for the CDR3: TGCAGCGCCCGGCCTGGGGGCAATGAGCAGTTCTTC.

This chain uses TRBV7-9 with TRBJ1-5, with 7 bases matching TRBD1. Germline CDR1 SEHNR, CDR2 FQNEAQ (reference sequence). The V segment lost 7 bases and the J segment 4 bases; nucleotides outside the gene matches: 7. The length of the CDR3 is 14 residues. The CDR3 loop is CASTVGQENQPQHF. The CDR3 DNA is TGTGCCAGCACCGTCGGACAGGAAAATCAGCCCCAGCATTTT.

This clonotype was counted ten times or more. This chain links TRBV29-1 with TRBJ2-7; the match to TRBD1 covers 8 bases. In germline, CDR1 is SQVTM, CDR2 ANQGSEA. With V trimmed by 7 bases and J by 0 bases, 8 bases remained unmatched. The CDR3 consists of 14 residues. In nucleotides, the CDR3 is TGCAGCGCCGCGGGACAGGCGAGCTCCTACGAGCAGTACTTC. It is translated as CSAAGQASSYEQYF.

V is TRBV15 and J is TRBJ2-6; 7 nucleotides match TRBD1. The CDR3 loop spans 18 amino acids. CDR1 is LNHNV, CDR2 YYDKDF, per germline (reference sequence). Trimming took 1 base from V and 0 from J; bases not matched to a gene: 6. This CDR3 reads CATSRGQGSDSGANVLTF. The CDR3 nucleotides are TGTGCCACCAGCAGAGGACAGGGCTCTGACTCTGGGGCCAACGTCCTGACTTTC.

The table lists this clonotype with many counts. The CDR3 sequence is CASRGQGLSYGYTF. In nucleotides, the CDR3 is TGCGCCAGCAGGGGACAGGGTTTGAGCTATGGCTACACCTTC. This chain links TRBV10-2 with TRBJ1-2; 9 positions agree with TRBD1. V gave up 6 bases and J gave up 4 bases; unmatched junction bases: 6. The germline gives CDR1 WSHSY, CDR2 SAAADI. CDR3 size: 14 residues.

V is TRBV7-8 and J is TRBJ2-5; tentatively, D is TRBD1 (6 bases). Germline V gene data show CDR1 as SGHVS and CDR2 as FQNEAQ. V lost 1 base to trimming and J lost 3 bases, with 9 bases between them. CDR3 length: 14 residues. In DNA form, the CDR3 reads TGTGCCAGCAGCTTAGGGACAGTTGAAGAGACCCAGTACTTC. This translates into CASSLGTVEETQYF.